This entry concerns a single T cell receptor (beta chain). Its antigen remains unknown. The data were produced by immunoSEQ multiplex PCR, yet TCRdb's version contains in-frame clones alone and is incomplete. The sample lists 160,000 or so clones; 90% to 95% were seen once. This specimen belongs to a study of T cell responses to AZD1222 COVID-19 vaccine. Overall study results and limits: Spike-specific TCR breadth and depth both grew after two AZD1222 doses. In the spike-specific TCR repertoire, nearly half reportedly target unmutated variant regions. Mostly white British, mostly female donors; authors suggested clonal diversity may be underestimated. None of the repertoires were sampled until the peak T cell response had passed.

The CDR3 is 15 amino acids. Trimming took off 3 bases at V and 5 bases at J, with 13 bases between the two ends. Germline loops: CDR1 SEHNR, CDR2 FQNEAQ (reference sequence). Material: peripheral blood, obtained 28 days after the second AZD1222 dose. The V call is TRBV7-9, the J call TRBJ2-2; D may be TRBD1 (6 bases). The clonotype originates from an adult who received the AZD1222 COVID-19 vaccine. This CDR3 reads CASSFIRGKTGELFF. The CDR3 nucleotides are TGTGCCAGCAGCTTTATCAGGGGAAAGACCGGGGAGCTGTTTTTT.